Below are 5 T cell receptor beta chains sequenced from a single sample in a study of T cell responses to AZD1222 COVID-19 vaccine. Sequencing used immunoSEQ multiplex PCR; TCRdb keeps in-frame clones, though not all of them. This sample has some 150,000 clones, with approximately 85% found just once. The starting material was peripheral blood, obtained 28 days after the second dose of the MenACWY control vaccine. Receptors originate from an adult who received the MenACWY meningococcal vaccine as a control.

The chain employs TRBV19 and TRBJ2-1, with D possibly being TRBD2 (5 bases). In germline, CDR1 is LNHDA, CDR2 SQIVND (reference sequence). The V gene lost 1 base and the J gene lost 10 bases, with 14 bases spanning the gap. This CDR3 has 14 residues. The CDR3, as DNA: TGTGCCAGTAGTATAGGGTCAAGTGGGAGCGAGCAGTTCTTC. It encodes CASSIGSSGSEQFF.

Here the CDR3 reads CASSQGDRQNYGYTF. The CDR3 coding sequence is TGTGCCAGCAGCCAGGGGGACAGGCAGAACTATGGCTACACCTTC. J is TRBJ1-2 and V is TRBV4-2; 8 nucleotides line up with TRBD1. V was clipped by 3 bases and J by 2 bases; unmatched bases: 5. Germline V gene sequence: CDR1 LGHNA, CDR2 YNFKEQ. The CDR3 has 15 amino acids.

This sequence joins TRBV19 and TRBJ1-3; 8 bases match TRBD1. This CDR3 has 14 amino acids. Unmatched junction bases numbered 2, after V lost 5 bases and J lost 2 bases. Germline V gene data show CDR1 as LNHDA and CDR2 as SQIVND (reference sequence). CDR3 DNA sequence: TGTGCCAGTAGTCCGGGACAGGCTGGAAACACCATATATTTT. Its protein product is CASSPGQAGNTIYF.

The chain couples TRBV6-1 to TRBJ1-2; D is perhaps TRBD1 (5 bases). Germline CDR1 and CDR2: MNHNS and SASEGT. V was shortened by 3 bases and J by 4 bases, with 15 bases between the two germline ends. The CDR3 consists of 15 residues. CDR3 residues: CASSDGASLGYGYTF. In DNA, the CDR3 is TGTGCCAGCAGTGACGGGGCCTCGCTCGGCTATGGCTACACCTTC.

Worth noting for this clone: Additional DNA sequences in this sample encode the identical CDR3. This rearrangement joins TRBV5-4 to TRBJ2-3, with D perhaps assigned TRBD1 or TRBD2 (6 bases each). Per the germline V gene, CDR1 is SGHNT and CDR2 is YYREEE (reference sequence). The V end lost 1 base, the J end lost 6 bases, and 9 bases lay between the germline ends. There are 13 residues in the CDR3. CDR3: CASSLRGEDTQYF. The CDR3 DNA sequence: TGTGCCAGCAGCTTGAGGGGGGAGGATACGCAGTATTTT.